This T cell receptor (beta chain) derives from a study of blood T cell repertoires in COVID-19. Study-level information: The origin of the acute and convalescent COVID-19 samples was the United States, Italy and Spain. The analysed material was cDNA or gDNA that came from T cells, B-cell-depleted T cells, or PBMCs.

CDR3 length: 12 residues. Germline CDR1 is SQVTM and CDR2 is ANQGSEA. V was trimmed by 4 bases and J by 6 bases, leaving 13 bases between them. The age range of participants was about 18 to 100 years, with residence in about two dozen US areas. The assay was immunoSEQ multiplex PCR, and TCRdb's table has in-frame clones only and misses some. Of approximately 300,000 clones listed, roughly nine tenths were seen once; the top ten hold around 20%. The TCR sequence derives from a woman aged 25 to 39 who had recovered from COVID-19. The chain has TRBV29-1 and TRBJ2-7, with D uncertain. Sequences were obtained from PBMCs or T cells enriched from blood (not recorded which). The DNA for the CDR3 is TGCAGCGTTGTGAGTAGCTGGAGCGAGCAGTACTTC. Translated: CSVVSSWSEQYF.